The TCR beta chain described here comes from a study of T cell changes during pregnancy in multiple sclerosis. Here immunoSEQ multiplex PCR was the method, and the copy in TCRdb shows in-frame clones only, minus some. In the table there are approximately 40,000 clones, around 91% of which are singletons. Germline V CDR1 and CDR2: SGDLS, YYNGEE. The CDR3 has 15 amino acids. Unmatched junction bases numbered 6, after V lost 0 bases and J lost 8 bases. This TCR was sampled from a female donor with multiple sclerosis, enrolled in a pregnancy study. The V call is TRBV9, the J call TRBJ2-1; TRBD1 matches 9 bases. Here the sequenced sample was CD8+ T cells from peripheral blood mononuclear cells, taken in the third trimester of pregnancy. The CDR3 sequence is CASSVAGTGRDEQFF. CDR3 nucleotides: TGTGCCAGCAGCGTAGCTGGGACAGGGAGGGATGAGCAGTTCTTC. Full variable domain (outside the CDR3, taken from reference TRBV9 and TRBJ2-1): DSGVTQTPKHLITATGQRVTLRCSPRSGDLSVYWYQQSLDQGLQFLIQYYNGEERAKGNILERFSAQQFPDLHSELNLSSLELGDSALYFCASSVAGTGRDEQFFGPGTRLTVL.